This T cell receptor beta chain stems from a study of T cell responses to AZD1222 COVID-19 vaccine. About the study: Second-dose intervals of approximately 4 or approximately 12 weeks were pooled.

With regard to this clone: Its antigen remains unknown.

V lost 0 bases, J lost 4 bases, and 14 bases lay in between. This CDR3 is built from 15 residues. The germline V gene has CDR1 SGHRS and CDR2 YFSETQ. Sequencing used immunoSEQ multiplex PCR; TCRdb keeps in-frame clones, though not all of them. The table includes tens of thousands of clones, 88% detected once. Findings and caveats of the study: Elevations in Spike-specific TCR breadth and depth followed administration of two AZD1222 doses. Donors were chiefly white British, with a greater number of females, and clonal diversity was perhaps underestimated.

The source was peripheral blood, collected on day 0 of AZD1222 vaccination. The rearrangement links TRBV5-1 to TRBJ2-7; D is uncertain. The TCR was taken from an adult in good health. The CDR3: CASSLGLGRAYEQYF. For the CDR3, the DNA is TGCGCCAGCAGCTTGGGTCTAGGACGGGCTTACGAGCAGTACTTC.